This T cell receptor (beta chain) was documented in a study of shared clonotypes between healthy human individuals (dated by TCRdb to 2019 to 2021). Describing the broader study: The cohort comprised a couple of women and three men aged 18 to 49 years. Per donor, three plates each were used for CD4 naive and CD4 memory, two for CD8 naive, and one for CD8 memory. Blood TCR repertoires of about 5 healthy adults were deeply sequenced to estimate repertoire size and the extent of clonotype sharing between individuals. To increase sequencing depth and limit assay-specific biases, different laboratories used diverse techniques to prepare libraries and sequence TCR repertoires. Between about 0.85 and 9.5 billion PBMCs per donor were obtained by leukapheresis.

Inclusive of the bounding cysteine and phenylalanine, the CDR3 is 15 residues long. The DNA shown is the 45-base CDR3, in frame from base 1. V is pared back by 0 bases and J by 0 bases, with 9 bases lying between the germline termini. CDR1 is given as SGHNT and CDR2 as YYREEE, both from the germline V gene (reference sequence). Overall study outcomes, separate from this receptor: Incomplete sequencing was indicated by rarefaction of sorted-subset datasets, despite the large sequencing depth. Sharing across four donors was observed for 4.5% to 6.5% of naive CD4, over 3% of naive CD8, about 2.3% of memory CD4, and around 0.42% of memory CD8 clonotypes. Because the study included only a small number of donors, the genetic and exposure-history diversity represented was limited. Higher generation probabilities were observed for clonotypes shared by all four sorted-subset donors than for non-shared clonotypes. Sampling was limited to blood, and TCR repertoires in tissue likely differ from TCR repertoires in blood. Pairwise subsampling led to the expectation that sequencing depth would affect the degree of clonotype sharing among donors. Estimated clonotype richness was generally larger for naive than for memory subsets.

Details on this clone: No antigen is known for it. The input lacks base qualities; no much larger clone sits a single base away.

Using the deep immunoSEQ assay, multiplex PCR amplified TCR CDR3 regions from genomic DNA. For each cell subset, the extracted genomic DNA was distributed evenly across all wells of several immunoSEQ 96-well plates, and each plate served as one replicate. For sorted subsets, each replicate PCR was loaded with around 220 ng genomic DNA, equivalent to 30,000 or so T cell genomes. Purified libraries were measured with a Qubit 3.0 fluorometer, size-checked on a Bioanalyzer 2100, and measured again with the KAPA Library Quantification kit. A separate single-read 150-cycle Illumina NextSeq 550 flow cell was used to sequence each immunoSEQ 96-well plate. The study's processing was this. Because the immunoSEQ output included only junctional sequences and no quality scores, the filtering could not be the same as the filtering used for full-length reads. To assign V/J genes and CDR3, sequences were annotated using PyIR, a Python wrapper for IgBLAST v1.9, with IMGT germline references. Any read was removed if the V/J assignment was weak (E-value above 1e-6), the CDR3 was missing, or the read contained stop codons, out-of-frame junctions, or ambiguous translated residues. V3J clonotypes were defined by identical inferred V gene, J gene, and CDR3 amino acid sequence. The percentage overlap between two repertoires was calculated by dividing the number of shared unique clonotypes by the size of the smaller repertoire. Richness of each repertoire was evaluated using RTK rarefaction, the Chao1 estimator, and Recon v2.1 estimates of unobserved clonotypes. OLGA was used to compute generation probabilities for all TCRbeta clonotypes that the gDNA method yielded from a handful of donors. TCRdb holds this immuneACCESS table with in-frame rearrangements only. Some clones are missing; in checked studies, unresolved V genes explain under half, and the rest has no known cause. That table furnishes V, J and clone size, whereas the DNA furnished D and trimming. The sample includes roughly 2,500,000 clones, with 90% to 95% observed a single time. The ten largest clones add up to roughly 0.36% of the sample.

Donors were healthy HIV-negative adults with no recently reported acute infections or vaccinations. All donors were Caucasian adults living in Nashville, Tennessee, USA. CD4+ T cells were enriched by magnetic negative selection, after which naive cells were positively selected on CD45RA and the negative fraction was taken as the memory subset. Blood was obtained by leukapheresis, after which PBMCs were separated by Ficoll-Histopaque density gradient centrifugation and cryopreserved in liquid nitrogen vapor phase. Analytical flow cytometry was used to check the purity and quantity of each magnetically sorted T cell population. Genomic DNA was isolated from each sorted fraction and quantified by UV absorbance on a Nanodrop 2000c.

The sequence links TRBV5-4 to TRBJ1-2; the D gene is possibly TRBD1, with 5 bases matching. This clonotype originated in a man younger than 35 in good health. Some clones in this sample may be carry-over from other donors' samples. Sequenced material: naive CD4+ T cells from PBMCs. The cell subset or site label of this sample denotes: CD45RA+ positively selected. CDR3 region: CASSLGGRTNYGYTF. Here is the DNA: TGTGCCAGCAGCTTGGGGGGGAGAACTAACTATGGCTACACCTTC.